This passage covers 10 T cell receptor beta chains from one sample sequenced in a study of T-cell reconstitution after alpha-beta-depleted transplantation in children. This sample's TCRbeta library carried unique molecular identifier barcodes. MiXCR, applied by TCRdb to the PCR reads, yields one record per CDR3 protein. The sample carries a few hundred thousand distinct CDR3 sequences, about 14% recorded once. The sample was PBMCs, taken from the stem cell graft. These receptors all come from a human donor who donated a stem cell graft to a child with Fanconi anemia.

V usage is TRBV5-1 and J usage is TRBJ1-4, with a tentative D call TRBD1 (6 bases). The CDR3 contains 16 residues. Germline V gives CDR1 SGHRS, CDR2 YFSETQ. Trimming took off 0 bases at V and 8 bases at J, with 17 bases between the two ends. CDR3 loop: CASSLGVTGTHEKLFF. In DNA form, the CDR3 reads TGCGCCAGCAGCTTGGGGGTTACCGGGACACACGAAAAACTGTTTTTT.

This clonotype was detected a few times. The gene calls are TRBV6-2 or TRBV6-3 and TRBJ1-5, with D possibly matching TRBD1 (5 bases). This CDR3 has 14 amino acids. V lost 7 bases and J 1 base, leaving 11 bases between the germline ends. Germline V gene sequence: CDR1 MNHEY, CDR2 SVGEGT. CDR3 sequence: CASIRAGSNQPQHF. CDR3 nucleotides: TGTGCCAGCATCAGGGCGGGGAGCAATCAGCCCCAGCATTTT.

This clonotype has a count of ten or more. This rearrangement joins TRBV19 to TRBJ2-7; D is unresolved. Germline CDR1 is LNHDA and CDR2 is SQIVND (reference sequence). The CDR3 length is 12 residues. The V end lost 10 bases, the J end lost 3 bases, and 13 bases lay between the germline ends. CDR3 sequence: CATQVDGYEQYF. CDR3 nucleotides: TGTGCCACCCAAGTGGACGGCTACGAGCAGTACTTC.

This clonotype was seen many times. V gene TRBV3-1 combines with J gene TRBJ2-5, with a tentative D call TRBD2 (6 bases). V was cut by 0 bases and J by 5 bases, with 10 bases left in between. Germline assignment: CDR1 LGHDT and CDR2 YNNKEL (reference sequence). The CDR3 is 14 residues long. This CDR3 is CASSQDLAMETQYF. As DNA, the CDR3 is TGTGCCAGCAGCCAAGATCTAGCGATGGAGACCCAGTACTTC.

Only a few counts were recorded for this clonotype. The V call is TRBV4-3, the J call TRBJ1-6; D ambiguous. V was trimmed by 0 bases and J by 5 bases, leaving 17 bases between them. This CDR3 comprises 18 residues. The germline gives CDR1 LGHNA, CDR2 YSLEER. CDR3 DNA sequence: TGCGCCAGCAGCCAAGATTTGGCTAGATTCCGGAATAATTCACCCCTCCACTTT. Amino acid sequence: CASSQDLARFRNNSPLHF.

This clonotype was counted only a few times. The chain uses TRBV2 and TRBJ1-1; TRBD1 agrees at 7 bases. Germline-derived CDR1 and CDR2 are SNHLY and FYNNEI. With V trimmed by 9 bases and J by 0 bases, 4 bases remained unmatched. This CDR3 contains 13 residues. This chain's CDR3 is CASAGQLNTEAFF. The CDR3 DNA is TGTGCCAGTGCGGGACAGCTGAACACTGAAGCTTTCTTT.

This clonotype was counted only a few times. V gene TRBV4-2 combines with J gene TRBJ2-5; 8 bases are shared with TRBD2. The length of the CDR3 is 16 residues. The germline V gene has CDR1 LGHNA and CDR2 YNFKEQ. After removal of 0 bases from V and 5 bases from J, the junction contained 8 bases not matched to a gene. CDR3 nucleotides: TGTGCCAGCAGCCAAGATCGGGGGGGGGCATGGGAGACCCAGTACTTC. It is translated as CASSQDRGGAWETQYF.

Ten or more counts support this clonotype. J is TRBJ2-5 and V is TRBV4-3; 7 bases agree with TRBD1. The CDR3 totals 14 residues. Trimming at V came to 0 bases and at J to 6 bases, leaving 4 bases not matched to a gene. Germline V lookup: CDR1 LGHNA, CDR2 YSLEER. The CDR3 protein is CASSQETGSKTQYF. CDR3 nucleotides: TGCGCCAGCAGCCAAGAGACAGGGTCTAAGACCCAGTACTTC.

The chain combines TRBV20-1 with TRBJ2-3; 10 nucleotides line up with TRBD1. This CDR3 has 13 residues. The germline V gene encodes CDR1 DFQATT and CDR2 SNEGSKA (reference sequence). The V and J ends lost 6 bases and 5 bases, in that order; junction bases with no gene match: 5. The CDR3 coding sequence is TGCAGTGCACCGACAGGGGGCCAAGATACGCAGTATTTT. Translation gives CSAPTGGQDTQYF.

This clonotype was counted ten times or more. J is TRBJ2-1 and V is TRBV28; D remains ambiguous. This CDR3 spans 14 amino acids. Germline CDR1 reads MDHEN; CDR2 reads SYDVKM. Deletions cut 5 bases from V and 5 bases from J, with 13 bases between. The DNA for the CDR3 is TGTGCCAGCAGTATAATCCTAGTCCACAATGAGCAGTTCTTC. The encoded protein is CASSIILVHNEQFF.